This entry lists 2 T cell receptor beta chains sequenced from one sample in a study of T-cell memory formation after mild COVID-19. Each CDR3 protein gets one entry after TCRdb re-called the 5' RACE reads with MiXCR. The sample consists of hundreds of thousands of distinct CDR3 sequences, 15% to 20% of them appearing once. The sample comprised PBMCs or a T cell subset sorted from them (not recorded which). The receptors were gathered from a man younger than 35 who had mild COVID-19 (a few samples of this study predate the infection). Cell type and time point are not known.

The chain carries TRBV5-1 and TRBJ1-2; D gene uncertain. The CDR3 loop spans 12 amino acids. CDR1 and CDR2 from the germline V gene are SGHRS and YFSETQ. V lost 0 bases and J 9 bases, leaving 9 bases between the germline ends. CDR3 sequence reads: CASSLVGDRYTF. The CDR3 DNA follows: TGCGCCAGCAGCTTGGTCGGGGATCGCTACACCTTC.

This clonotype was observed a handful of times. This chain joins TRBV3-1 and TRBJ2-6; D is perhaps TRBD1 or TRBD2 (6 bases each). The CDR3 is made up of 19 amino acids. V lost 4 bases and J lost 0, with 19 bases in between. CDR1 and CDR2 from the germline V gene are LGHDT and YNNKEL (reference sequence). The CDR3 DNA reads TGTGCCAGCAGCCTCACTTACGGGGGCCGGACCTCTGGGGCCAACGTCCTGACTTTC. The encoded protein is CASSLTYGGRTSGANVLTF.